This paragraph covers one T cell receptor beta chain sequence. As yet, its antigen is unknown. These data originate in a study of T-cell memory formation after mild COVID-19. Overall study context: The TCR clusters were mostly specific to one donor. Study-wide findings and caveats: Among contracting clones, CD4+ were mainly CM/EM and CD8+ enriched in EMRA.

The V gene lost 4 bases and the J gene lost 3 bases, with 16 bases spanning the gap. This CDR3 comprises 17 residues. Germline V CDR1 and CDR2: SGHTA, FQGNSA. TCRdb reprocessed the 5' RACE reads via MiXCR and lists one record per CDR3 protein. Among hundreds of thousands of distinct CDR3 sequences listed, approximately 23% were seen once. The TCR originated in an adult woman who had mild COVID-19 (a few samples of this study predate the infection). Cell type and time point are not known. The J gene is TRBJ1-6, the V gene TRBV7-2; no clear D. The sample consisted of PBMCs or a T cell subset sorted from them (not recorded which). CDR3 amino acids: CASSSPWLGRYNSPLHF. Written as DNA, the CDR3 is TGTGCCAGCAGCTCCCCTTGGTTGGGCCGCTATAATTCACCCCTCCACTTT.